A selection of T cell receptor beta chains follows, all from one sample in a study of blood T cell repertoires in COVID-19. TCRdb's table, derived via immunoSEQ multiplex PCR, lists solely in-frame clones and lacks some. The sample records about 42,000 clones, more than 75% being singletons. The source material was peripheral blood. All receptors derive from a man aged 80 or over with acute or convalescent COVID-19. Both conserved end residues are part of each CDR3. Fields, in order: V gene, D gene, clone size, J gene, CDR3 protein, CDR3 DNA. A D gene is named only where the DNA matches it firmly. Clone size, where shown, is once, few, many, or a class for clones that have expanded.

v_gene: TRBV5-1
d_gene: TRBD1
abundance: -
j_gene: TRBJ1-6
CDR3aa: CASSPGQGMSSYNSPLHF
CDR3nt: TGCGCCAGCAGCCCCGGACAGGGAATGAGCTCCTATAATTCACCCCTCCACTTT

v_gene: TRBV15
d_gene: -
abundance: few
j_gene: TRBJ2-1
CDR3aa: CATSRDLTAAYNEQFF
CDR3nt: TGTGCCACCAGCAGAGATTTAACGGCGGCCTACAATGAGCAGTTCTTC

v_gene: TRBV19
d_gene: TRBD1
abundance: -
j_gene: TRBJ2-5
CDR3aa: CASSIVGQWQETQYF
CDR3nt: TGTGCCAGTAGTATAGTGGGACAGTGGCAAGAGACCCAGTACTTC

v_gene: TRBV14
d_gene: -
abundance: -
j_gene: TRBJ1-6
CDR3aa: CASSPTVGEVGSPLHF
CDR3nt: TGTGCCAGCAGCCCCACTGTGGGGGAGGTTGGGTCACCCCTCCACTTT

v_gene: TRBV5-1
d_gene: -
abundance: -
j_gene: TRBJ2-4
CDR3aa: CASSLEGGGVNIQYF
CDR3nt: TGCGCCAGCAGCTTGGAGGGAGGAGGCGTCAACATTCAGTACTTC

v_gene: TRBV5-6
d_gene: TRBD1
abundance: few
j_gene: TRBJ1-2
CDR3aa: CASSLAAGGGYTF
CDR3nt: TGTGCCAGCAGCTTGGCGGCAGGGGGTGGCTACACCTTC

v_gene: TRBV29-1
d_gene: -
abundance: -
j_gene: TRBJ1-2
CDR3aa: CSVDRANYGYTF
CDR3nt: TGCAGCGTTGACAGGGCGAACTATGGCTACACCTTC

v_gene: TRBV4-1
d_gene: -
abundance: -
j_gene: TRBJ1-4
CDR3aa: CASSQVFSVEKLFF
CDR3nt: TGCGCCAGCAGCCAAGTCTTCAGCGTAGAAAAACTGTTTTTT

v_gene: TRBV3-1/TRBV3-2
d_gene: -
abundance: -
j_gene: TRBJ1-5
CDR3aa: CASSQAESNQPQHF
CDR3nt: TGTGCCAGCAGCCAAGCAGAAAGCAATCAGCCCCAGCATTTT

v_gene: TRBV5-1
d_gene: TRBD2
abundance: once
j_gene: TRBJ2-5
CDR3aa: CASSLASLAGTETQYF
CDR3nt: TGCGCCAGCAGCTTGGCCTCACTAGCGGGGACAGAGACCCAGTACTTC

v_gene: TRBV5-4
d_gene: TRBD1
abundance: -
j_gene: TRBJ2-1
CDR3aa: CASSLRQGNYNEQFF
CDR3nt: TGTGCCAGCAGCTTGAGACAGGGGAACTACAATGAGCAGTTCTTC

v_gene: TRBV11-3
d_gene: -
abundance: once
j_gene: TRBJ2-7
CDR3aa: CASSYGQSSYEQYF
CDR3nt: TGTGCCAGCAGCTACGGACAGAGCTCCTACGAGCAGTACTTC

v_gene: TRBV7-9
d_gene: TRBD2
abundance: -
j_gene: TRBJ2-5
CDR3aa: CASSLDSGRLETQYF
CDR3nt: TGTGCCAGCAGCTTAGATAGCGGGAGACTTGAGACCCAGTACTTC

v_gene: TRBV4-2
d_gene: -
abundance: -
j_gene: TRBJ2-1
CDR3aa: CASSQDYTSPRNEQFF
CDR3nt: TGTGCCAGCAGCCAAGATTATACTAGCCCTCGCAATGAGCAGTTCTTC

v_gene: TRBV6-5
d_gene: -
abundance: few
j_gene: TRBJ1-1
CDR3aa: CASSYSTGEAFF
CDR3nt: TGTGCCAGCAGTTACTCGACGGGTGAAGCTTTCTTT

v_gene: TRBV4-1
d_gene: TRBD1
abundance: few
j_gene: TRBJ1-1
CDR3aa: CASSYRGQGDSEAFF
CDR3nt: TGCGCCAGCAGCTACCGAGGACAGGGGGATTCTGAAGCTTTCTTT

v_gene: TRBV9
d_gene: -
abundance: -
j_gene: TRBJ1-1
CDR3aa: CASSPQDSHTEAFF
CDR3nt: TGTGCCAGCAGCCCCCAGGACAGCCACACTGAAGCTTTCTTT